This T cell receptor beta chain was profiled in a study of cytomegalovirus exposure and HLA in healthy donors. Study results and limitations: It is likely that the observed cluster of highly shared sequence variants was a sequencing artifact.

CDR3 length: 16 amino acids. V lost 1 base and J lost 2; bases outside the gene matches: 1. CDR1 is SEHNR, CDR2 FQNEAQ, per germline (reference sequence). The study ran its PCR with 60 Vbeta and 13 Jbeta primers. Sequencing was performed with immunoSEQ multiplex PCR; in TCRdb, only in-frame clones are kept and a portion is missing. The repertoire holds 24,000 or so clones, with approximately 75% as singletons. Turning to this clone: The antigen is undetermined.

The rearrangement joins TRBV7-9 to TRBJ1-3; TRBD1 aligns across 11 bases. This receptor was identified in a male donor in good health and CMV-seronegative. Material: PBMCs. The CDR3 loop reads CASSLGTGGPGNTIYF. Written as DNA, the CDR3 is TGTGCCAGCAGCTTAGGGACAGGGGGCCCTGGAAACACCATATATTTT. Together with reference TRBV7-9 and TRBJ1-3, the CDR3 gives the full variable domain: DTGVSQNPRHKITKRGQNVTFRCDPISEHNRLYWYRQTLGQGPEFLTYFQNEAQLEKSRLLSDRFSAERPKGSFSTLEIQRTEQGDSAMYLCASSLGTGGPGNTIYFGEGSWLTVV.